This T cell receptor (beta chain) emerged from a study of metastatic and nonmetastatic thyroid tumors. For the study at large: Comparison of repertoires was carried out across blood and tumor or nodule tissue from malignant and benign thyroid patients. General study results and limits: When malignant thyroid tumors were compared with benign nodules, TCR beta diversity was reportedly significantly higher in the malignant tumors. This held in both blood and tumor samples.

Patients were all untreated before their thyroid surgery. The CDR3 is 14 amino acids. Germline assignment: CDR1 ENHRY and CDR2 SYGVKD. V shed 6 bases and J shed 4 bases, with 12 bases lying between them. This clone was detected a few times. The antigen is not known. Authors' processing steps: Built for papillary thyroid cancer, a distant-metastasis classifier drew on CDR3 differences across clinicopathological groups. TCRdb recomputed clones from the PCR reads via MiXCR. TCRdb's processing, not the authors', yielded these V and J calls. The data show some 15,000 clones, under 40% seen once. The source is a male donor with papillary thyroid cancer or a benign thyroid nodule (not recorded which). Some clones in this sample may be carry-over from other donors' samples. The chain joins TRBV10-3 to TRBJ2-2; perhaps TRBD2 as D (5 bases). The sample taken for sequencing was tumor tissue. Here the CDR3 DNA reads TGTGCCATCAGGGGTCTCGCGGGCACCGGGGAGCTGTTTTTT. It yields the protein CAIRGLAGTGELFF.